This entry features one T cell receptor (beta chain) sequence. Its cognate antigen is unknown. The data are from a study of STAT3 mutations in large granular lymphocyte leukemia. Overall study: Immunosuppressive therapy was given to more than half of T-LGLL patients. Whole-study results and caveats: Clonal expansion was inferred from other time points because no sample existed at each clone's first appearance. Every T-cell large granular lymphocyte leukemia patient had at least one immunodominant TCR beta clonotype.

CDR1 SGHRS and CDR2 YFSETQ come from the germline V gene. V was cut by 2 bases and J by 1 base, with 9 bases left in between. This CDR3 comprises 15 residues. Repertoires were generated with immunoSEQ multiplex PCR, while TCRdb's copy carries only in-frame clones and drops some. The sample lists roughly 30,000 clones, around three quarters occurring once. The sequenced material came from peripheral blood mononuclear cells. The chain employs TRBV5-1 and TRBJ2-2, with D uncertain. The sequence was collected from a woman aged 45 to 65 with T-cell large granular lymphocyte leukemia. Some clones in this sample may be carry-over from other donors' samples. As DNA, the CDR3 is TGCGCCAGCAGCTTCCAGGCCATGAACACCGGGGAGCTGTTTTTT. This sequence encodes CASSFQAMNTGELFF.